This T cell receptor (beta chain) was identified during a study of shared clonotypes between healthy human individuals. Naive CD8 cells were CD45RO-negative, positively selected for CCR7, excluding terminally differentiated effector memory CD45RA+ cells. Assay execution took place at the deep level. An approximately 220 ng quantity of DNA, 30,000 to 35,000 T cell genomes, went into the sorted-subset replicate PCRs. Data came from immunoSEQ multiplex PCR; TCRdb stores just in-frame clones and leaves some out. Of about 590,000 clones listed, over 95% are singletons. Study-wide results and limits: Few donors limited the genetic and exposure-history diversity represented. Non-shared clonotypes had lower generation probabilities than those shared by all four donors.

CDR1 is MGHDK and CDR2 is SYGVNS in the germline V gene. Trimming took 4 bases from V and 2 from J, leaving 15 bases between them. The CDR3 spans 15 residues. As for this clone: Its antigen is still unknown.

The sequence was obtained from a woman aged 25-40 years in good health. Material: naive CD8+ T cells sorted from blood. This chain joins TRBV25-1 and TRBJ2-7, with D maybe TRBD1 (6 bases). CDR3 sequence reads: CASSATGPSTYEQYF. The CDR3 region has the DNA TGTGCCAGCAGTGCTACAGGGCCTTCAACCTACGAGCAGTACTTC.